This T cell receptor beta chain emerged from a study of T cells after yellow fever vaccination. Study-wide results and caveats: Most primary-vaccination clones recurred post-booster (around 95% CD4, roughly 90% CD8).

5'RACE template switching produced TCR cDNA carrying a universal primer site and UMIs. Each CDR3 protein gets one entry after TCRdb re-called the 5' RACE reads with MiXCR. The data show hundreds of thousands of distinct CDR3 sequences, about a sixth seen once. The germline CDR1 and CDR2 sequences are SGHRS and YFSETQ. The CDR3 is made up of 16 amino acids. Trimming shortened V by 0 bases and J by 3 bases, and 12 bases separated the two germline ends. A word on this clonotype: Its antigen is as yet unknown.

This clonotype originated in a young man who received the YFV17D yellow fever vaccine. Sequencing was performed on PBMCs, taken about 5 days after the first yellow fever vaccination. The rearrangement uses TRBV5-1 and TRBJ2-2; D is uncertain. For the CDR3, the DNA is TGCGCCAGCAGCTTGGCCGCGAAGGTCGACACCGGGGAGCTGTTTTTT. Its translation: CASSLAAKVDTGELFF.